This TCR beta chain was identified during a study of blood T cell repertoires in COVID-19. Unmatched junction bases numbered 6, after V lost 6 bases and J lost 0 bases. The CDR3 is made up of 15 amino acids. CDR1 is MNHEY and CDR2 is SVGAGI in the germline V gene. Assay used: immunoSEQ multiplex PCR; TCRdb lists only in-frame clones, some missing. The table includes 170,000 or so clones, approximately 78% detected once. This chain uses TRBV6-5 with TRBJ2-3, with 7 bases identical to TRBD1. The receptor comes from a woman aged 45-59 years who had recovered from COVID-19. The sequencing input was PBMCs or T cells enriched from blood (not recorded which). Written as DNA, the CDR3 is TGTGCCAGCAGAAGGGGACAGCCTAGCACAGATACGCAGTATTTT. This codes for CASRRGQPSTDTQYF.